This paragraph covers one T cell receptor beta chain sequence. Its antigen remains unidentified. Sequenced by immunoSEQ multiplex PCR; TCRdb stores in-frame clones only, minus some. The profile shows thousands of clones, 80% to 90% of them singletons. The data derive from a study of CD4 T cell repertoires in COVID-19. In the study overall: CFSE-low cells expanded ten to eleven days with IL-2, then restimulated with other coronavirus spikes. Study observations and caveats: SARS-CoV and/or HKU1 spike cultures shared between 7 and 25% of SARS-CoV-2 clonotypes. Sharing of several most expanded SARS-CoV-2-reactive clonotypes across memory subsets suggested intraclonal diversification.

Germline CDR1 reads LNHDA; CDR2 reads SQIVND (reference sequence). The CDR3 extends over 15 amino acids. The V and J ends lost 0 bases and 0 bases respectively, with 9 bases between them. These memory T cells were uncultured and sequenced directly after ex vivo isolation. The specimen was effector memory CD4+ T cells from blood, collected before the COVID-19 pandemic. This clonotype was obtained from a human donor who had COVID-19. The chain combines TRBV19 with TRBJ2-7, with a possible D match to TRBD2 (6 bases). The CDR3 region is CASSIDAGLSYEQYF. In DNA, the CDR3 is TGTGCCAGTAGTATAGACGCGGGACTCTCCTACGAGCAGTACTTC.